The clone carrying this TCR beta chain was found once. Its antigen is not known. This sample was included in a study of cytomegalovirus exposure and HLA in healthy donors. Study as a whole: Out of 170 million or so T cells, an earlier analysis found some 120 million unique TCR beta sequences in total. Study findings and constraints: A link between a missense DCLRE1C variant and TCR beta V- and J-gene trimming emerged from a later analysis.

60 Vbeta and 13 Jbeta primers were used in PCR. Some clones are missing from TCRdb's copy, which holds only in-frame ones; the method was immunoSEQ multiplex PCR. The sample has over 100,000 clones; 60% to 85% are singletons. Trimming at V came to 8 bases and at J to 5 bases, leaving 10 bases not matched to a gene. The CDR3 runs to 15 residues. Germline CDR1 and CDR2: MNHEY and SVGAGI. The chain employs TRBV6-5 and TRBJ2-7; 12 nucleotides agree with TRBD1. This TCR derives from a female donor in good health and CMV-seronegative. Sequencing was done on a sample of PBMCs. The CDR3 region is CASEPRGTGGHEQYF. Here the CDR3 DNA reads TGTGCCAGCGAACCTAGGGGGACAGGGGGCCACGAGCAGTACTTC.